These 4 T cell receptor beta chains were all obtained from the same sample, sequenced in a study of T-cell memory formation after mild COVID-19. TCRdb itself ran the 5' RACE reads through MiXCR, one entry per CDR3 protein. The data hold 400,000 to 500,000 distinct CDR3 sequences, with 20% to 30% observed a single time. Sequenced: PBMCs or a T cell subset sorted from them (not recorded which). These receptors were obtained from an adult woman who had mild COVID-19 (a few samples of this study predate the infection). Cell type and time point are not known.

The chain employs TRBV25-1 and TRBJ1-1; 8 bases agree with TRBD1. The J segment lost 10 bases and the V segment lost 1 base, leaving 11 bases of the junction unmatched. This CDR3 contains 15 residues. Germline V lookup: CDR1 MGHDK, CDR2 SYGVNS. CDR3 nucleotides: TGTGCCAGCAGTGAATCCCTAATAGACAGGGGCAGAGCTTTCTTT. It encodes CASSESLIDRGRAFF.

The V gene is TRBV20-1, the J gene TRBJ1-4, with 7 bases lining up with TRBD1. CDR1 DFQATT and CDR2 SNEGSKA come from the germline V gene (reference sequence). Trimming removed 2 bases from V and 8 bases from J; junction bases left unmatched: 11. The CDR3 is 15 residues long. The CDR3 DNA sequence: TGCAGTGCTAGACGCATTGAGGGGGCAGGAGAAAAACTGTTTTTT. Amino acids: CSARRIEGAGEKLFF.

The gene calls are TRBV7-9 and TRBJ1-3; no firm D call. The CDR3 length is 16 residues. Per germline, CDR1 SEHNR and CDR2 FQNEAQ (reference sequence). Trimming took off 1 base at V and 0 bases at J, with 10 bases between the two ends. The DNA of the CDR3 is TGTGCCAGCAGCTTAGGACGGACGGACTCTGGAAACACCATATATTTT. It yields the protein CASSLGRTDSGNTIYF.

This chain links TRBV7-9 with TRBJ2-7, with 16 bases lining up with TRBD2. J was trimmed by 3 bases and V by 4 bases; bases with no gene match: 15. The CDR3 totals 20 residues. Germline V gives CDR1 SEHNR, CDR2 FQNEAQ (reference sequence). For the CDR3, the DNA is TGTGCCAGCAGCTCAATTCCGGGACTAGCGGGAGGGCGCACTAACTACGAGCAGTACTTC. This gives the protein CASSSIPGLAGGRTNYEQYF.